Each of the 32 T cell receptor beta chains below was sequenced from the same sample in a study of blood T cell repertoires in COVID-19. Sequencing used immunoSEQ multiplex PCR; TCRdb keeps in-frame clones, though not all of them. The sample holds about 220,000 clones; more than 65% are singletons and the top ten take 2% to 2.5%. Input material: peripheral blood. These receptors were taken from a woman between 55 and 75 years old with acute or convalescent COVID-19.

The chain recombines TRBV28 with TRBJ1-6; D call uncertain. CDR3 length: 15 amino acids. V was clipped by 4 bases and J by 0 bases, with 7 bases between them. CDR1 is MDHEN, CDR2 SYDVKM, per germline. The CDR3 bases are TGTGCCAGCAGTTCCAGAGGCTCCTATAATTCACCCCTCCACTTT. Translation gives CASSSRGSYNSPLHF.

Comment on this clone: One end of the junction is discordant with germline, which a read error may explain. J is TRBJ2-3 and V is TRBV7-7; TRBD2 aligns across 8 bases. The CDR3 extends over 16 amino acids. Germline V gene sequence: CDR1 SSHAT, CDR2 FNYEAQ (reference sequence). The CDR3 here is CASSLDPRGGTDTQYF. The CDR3 DNA reads TGTGCTAGCAGCTTAGATCCGCGGGGGGGCACAGATACGCAGTATTTT.

This clone was detected once. The rearrangement links TRBV11-2 to TRBJ1-1; D might be TRBD1 (6 bases). Germline V gene lookup returns CDR1 SGHAT and CDR2 FQNNGV. The CDR3 consists of 15 residues. V lost 5 bases and J lost 0, with 13 bases in between. The CDR3 protein is CASSKGQTMNTEAFF. In DNA form, the CDR3 reads TGTGCCAGCAGCAAGGGACAAACCATGAACACTGAAGCTTTCTTT.

The chain links TRBV6-2 or TRBV6-3 to TRBJ2-3; TRBD1 matches at 8 bases. Per germline, CDR1 MNHEY and CDR2 SVGEGT. The CDR3 runs to 14 residues. V trimming: 6 bases; J trimming: 5 bases; junction bases outside the gene matches: 7. CDR3 nucleotides: TGTGCCAGCAGCCTGGACAGGGTGGTAGATACGCAGTATTTT. Its translation is CASSLDRVVDTQYF.

The V gene is TRBV7-2, the J gene TRBJ2-7; 8 nucleotides line up with TRBD2. Unmatched junction bases numbered 9, after V lost 4 bases and J lost 7 bases. This CDR3 region has 14 residues. Germline assignment: CDR1 SGHTA and CDR2 FQGNSA. This chain's CDR3 is CASSWQAGVREQYF. CDR3 nucleotide sequence: TGTGCCAGCAGCTGGCAAGCGGGGGTGAGGGAGCAGTACTTC.

The chain joins TRBV30 to TRBJ1-6; D might be TRBD1 (5 bases). V shed 4 bases and J shed 10 bases, with 29 bases lying between them. The CDR3 is 18 amino acids. Germline loops: CDR1 GTSNPN, CDR2 SVGIG (reference sequence). As DNA, the CDR3 is TGTGCCTGGAATCCGGGGTTGCGGGGCGCGAAAACGGGGTCACCCCTCCACTTT. Its translation is CAWNPGLRGAKTGSPLHF. Combining the CDR3 with reference TRBV30 and TRBJ1-6 gives the whole variable domain SQTIHQWPATLVQPVGSPLSLECTVEGTSNPNLYWYRQAAGRGLQLLFYSVGIGQISSEVPQNLSASRPQDRQFILSSKKLLLSDSGFYLCAWNPGLRGAKTGSPLHFGNGTRLTVT.

The V call is TRBV6-4, the J call TRBJ1-1, with 9 nucleotides matching TRBD1. The CDR3 covers 13 residues. Trimming took 3 bases from V and 6 from J; bases not matched to a gene: 2. The germline CDR1 and CDR2 sequences are MRHNA and SNTAGT. The CDR3 protein is CASSERQGAEAFF. The CDR3 region has the DNA TGTGCCAGCAGTGAGCGACAGGGGGCTGAAGCTTTCTTT.

The J gene is TRBJ2-2, the V gene TRBV10-3; 12 nucleotides match TRBD1. The CDR3 is made up of 19 amino acids. V was pared by 7 bases and J by 0 bases, with 12 bases of the junction left unmatched. The V gene's germline CDR1 is ENHRY and CDR2 SYGVKD. CDR3 DNA sequence: TGTGCCATCATTACAATAAGGGGGACAGGGGGCGCGAACACCGGGGAGCTGTTTTTT. Encoded protein: CAIITIRGTGGANTGELFF.

The chain joins TRBV3-1 (or the pseudogene TRBV3-2) to TRBJ1-4; 8 bases agree with TRBD1. With V trimmed by 4 bases and J by 8 bases, 9 bases remained unmatched. The CDR3 contains 15 residues. In germline, CDR1 is LGHDT, CDR2 YNNKEL (reference sequence). Written as DNA, the CDR3 is TGTGCCAGCAGCCTAACAACAGGGGGTGGGGAAAAACTGTTTTTT. It specifies CASSLTTGGGEKLFF.

J is TRBJ2-3 and V is TRBV30, with TRBD2 matching over 7 bases. This CDR3 is 14 amino acids long. V lost 2 bases, J lost 6 bases, and 8 bases stayed unmatched. Germline CDR1 is GTSNPN and CDR2 is SVGIG (reference sequence). CDR3 in amino acids: CAWSRGGRADTQYF. The CDR3 nucleotides are TGTGCCTGGAGTCGCGGGGGTCGGGCGGATACGCAGTATTTT.

The gene calls are TRBV7-2 and TRBJ1-3; TRBD1 aligns across 7 bases. This CDR3 is 15 amino acids long. CDR1 SGHTA and CDR2 FQGNSA come from the germline V gene. V lost 2 bases to trimming and J lost 4 bases; unmatched junction nucleotides: 5. CDR3 in DNA: TGTGCCAGCAGCTTAAGGGGGCAGGGAGGAAACACCATATATTTT. As protein: CASSLRGQGGNTIYF.

The CDR3 reads CASSPGWDSAYGYTF. The CDR3, as DNA: TGTGCCAGCAGTCCGGGTTGGGACAGCGCCTATGGCTACACCTTC. V and J are TRBV6-5 and TRBJ1-2; 7 nucleotides match TRBD1. The CDR3 is 15 amino acids. V was pared by 5 bases and J by 4 bases, with 10 bases of the junction left unmatched. Germline loops: CDR1 MNHEY, CDR2 SVGAGI.

This clone has a single count. The rearrangement joins TRBV9 to TRBJ2-7; 11 bases fit TRBD2. This CDR3 spans 15 amino acids. Germline loops: CDR1 SGDLS, CDR2 YYNGEE. V shed 4 bases, J shed 3 bases, and the junction held 6 bases outside the gene matches. The CDR3, as DNA: TGTGCCAGCAGCAAGACAGGGACTAGCGGCTACGAGCAGTACTTC. Encoded protein: CASSKTGTSGYEQYF.

This clone was recorded once. The gene calls are TRBV10-1 and TRBJ1-3; D perhaps matches TRBD1 (5 bases). Trimming took off 8 bases at V and 3 bases at J, with 26 bases between the two ends. The CDR3 runs to 18 residues. Germline CDR1 is WNHNN and CDR2 is SYGVQD (reference sequence). CDR3 in amino acids: CASRVNRQGKDRGNTIYF. The DNA for the CDR3 is TGCGCCAGCCGAGTAAATAGGCAGGGAAAAGACCGTGGAAACACCATATATTTT.

CDR3 DNA: TGTGCCAGCAGCGTACTAGCGGGGCCCCAAGAGACCCAGTACTTC. Protein sequence: CASSVLAGPQETQYF. V is TRBV9 and J is TRBJ2-5; 9 bases fit TRBD2. CDR3 size: 15 residues. The junction had 2 bases not matched to a gene; V was cut back by 1 base and J by 1 base. CDR1 SGDLS and CDR2 YYNGEE come from the germline V gene.

The chain has TRBV7-9 and TRBJ1-1, with D tentatively TRBD1 (6 bases). The CDR3 consists of 12 residues. The germline gives CDR1 SEHNR, CDR2 FQNEAQ (reference sequence). Trimming shortened V by 3 bases and J by 11 bases, and 13 bases separated the two germline ends. Here the CDR3 DNA reads TGTGCCAGCAGCTTCGAGGGGGTTGGGGCTTTCTTT. This encodes CASSFEGVGAFF.

The chain links TRBV28 to TRBJ2-2; no firm D call. Germline V CDR1 and CDR2: MDHEN, SYDVKM. Trimming removed 3 bases from V and 5 bases from J, with 13 bases in between. There are 15 residues in the CDR3. The CDR3 is CASSLSTARTGELFF. CDR3 sequence (DNA): TGTGCCAGCAGTTTGTCGACTGCGCGGACCGGGGAGCTGTTTTTT.

J is TRBJ1-6 and V is TRBV30, with D perhaps matching TRBD1 (5 bases). The CDR3 is made up of 17 amino acids. CDR1 and CDR2 from the germline V gene are GTSNPN and SVGIG (reference sequence). V dropped 2 bases and J dropped 0 bases, with 14 bases sitting between them. DNA of the CDR3: TGTGCCTGGAGTTCGACGGGACTTAGCTCCTATAATTCACCCCTCCACTTT. The encoded protein is CAWSSTGLSSYNSPLHF.

The gene calls are TRBV6-6 and TRBJ1-1; TRBD1 might be the D (6 bases). Germline CDR1 is MNHNY and CDR2 is SVGAGI (reference sequence). Trimming stripped 0 bases from V and 2 bases from J, with 13 bases between. The CDR3 totals 16 residues. CDR3 nucleotide sequence: TGTGCCAGCAGTTACTCTCCCAGGGGTAGCAACACTGAAGCTTTCTTT. Encoded protein: CASSYSPRGSNTEAFF.

The chain uses TRBV28 and TRBJ1-2; 12 nucleotides match TRBD1. Germline V gene sequence: CDR1 MDHEN, CDR2 SYDVKM. After removal of 10 bases from V and 11 bases from J, the junction contained 8 bases not matched to a gene. This CDR3 region has 12 residues. CDR3 amino acids: CAIHGTGGLYTF. DNA for the CDR3: TGTGCCATCCACGGGACAGGGGGCCTATACACCTTC.

This rearrangement joins TRBV4-1 to TRBJ2-1, with TRBD2 identical over 10 bases. V dropped 1 base and J dropped 5; count of bases not matched to a gene: 8. CDR1 MGHRA and CDR2 YSYEKL come from the germline V gene. This CDR3 spans 17 amino acids. CDR3 loop: CASSQAGGTSVNNEQFF. CDR3 nucleotide sequence: TGCGCCAGCAGCCAAGCGGGGGGGACTAGCGTAAACAATGAGCAGTTCTTC.

This clone was seen a single time. This chain connects TRBV30 to TRBJ1-5, with a weak D call TRBD1 (5 bases). V gave up 3 bases and J gave up 3 bases, with 12 bases separating them. The CDR3 is 14 amino acids. The germline CDR1 and CDR2 sequences are GTSNPN and SVGIG (reference sequence). Written as DNA, the CDR3 is TGTGCCTGGAGCGCAACAGGAGTCAATCAGCCCCAGCATTTT. Protein sequence: CAWSATGVNQPQHF.

V and J are TRBV29-1 and TRBJ1-2, with no clear D. V lost 4 bases and J 4 bases, leaving 10 bases between the germline ends. This CDR3 is built from 12 residues. Germline CDR1 SQVTM, CDR2 ANQGSEA. The CDR3 loop is CSVASSGYGYTF. In DNA form, the CDR3 reads TGCAGCGTTGCGTCCTCGGGCTATGGCTACACCTTC.

V gene TRBV6-5 combines with J gene TRBJ1-6; D not certain. V was clipped by 4 bases and J by 3 bases, with 13 bases between them. The CDR3 extends over 16 amino acids. Germline lookup yields CDR1 MNHEY and CDR2 SVGAGI. Here the CDR3 reads CASSSSTVDYNSPLHF. CDR3 DNA sequence: TGTGCCAGCAGTTCCTCAACTGTCGACTATAATTCACCCCTCCACTTT.

The chain links TRBV6-2 or TRBV6-3 to TRBJ2-4; TRBD2 aligns across 11 bases. Germline CDR1 and CDR2: MNHEY and SVGEGT. The length of the CDR3 is 17 residues. V was pared by 6 bases and J by 0 bases, with 7 bases of the junction left unmatched. This CDR3 is CASSTSGRTLAKNIQYF. The DNA of the CDR3 is TGTGCCAGCAGCACTAGCGGGAGAACCCTAGCCAAAAACATTCAGTACTTC.

The CDR3 region has the DNA TGTGCCAGCAGCCCGGGGACTGCCGATACGCAGTATTTT. The encoded protein is CASSPGTADTQYF. The V gene is TRBV5-4, the J gene TRBJ2-3, with a tentative D call TRBD2 (6 bases). V was shortened by 4 bases and J by 6 bases, with 12 bases between the two germline ends. This CDR3 is built from 13 residues. CDR1 and CDR2 (germline): SGHNT, YYREEE (reference sequence).

This sequence joins TRBV29-1 and TRBJ1-5; 10 positions agree with TRBD1. V dropped 7 bases and J dropped 7; count of bases not matched to a gene: 7. The CDR3 loop spans 13 amino acids. From germline, CDR1 is SQVTM and CDR2 ANQGSEA. The DNA for the CDR3 is TGCAGCGCTGGGACAGGGGTCGGACAGCCCCAGCATTTT. Amino acid sequence: CSAGTGVGQPQHF.

This clone came up once. This sequence joins TRBV19 and TRBJ1-2, with D possibly matching TRBD1 (6 bases). Trimming took off 5 bases at V and 8 bases at J, with 15 bases between the two ends. Germline assignment: CDR1 LNHDA and CDR2 SQIVND (reference sequence). This CDR3 has 13 residues. CDR3 region: CASSPGGRIGYTF. The CDR3 DNA reads as TGTGCCAGTAGTCCCGGGGGGCGAATCGGCTACACCTTC.

The chain is built from TRBV27 and TRBJ2-7, with 9 bases lining up with TRBD1. The CDR3 covers 13 residues. V was pared by 5 bases and J by 7 bases, with 6 bases of the junction left unmatched. Germline CDR1 is MNHEY and CDR2 is SMNVEV (reference sequence). The chain's CDR3 is CASSRWDRAEQYF. CDR3 in DNA: TGTGCCAGCAGTCGATGGGACAGGGCAGAGCAGTACTTC.

The V and J genes are TRBV5-1 and TRBJ1-4; D not certain. Trimming took 5 bases from V and 6 from J, leaving 17 bases between them. The CDR3 loop spans 15 amino acids. Germline V gives CDR1 SGHRS, CDR2 YFSETQ. CDR3 residues: CASRESTRRDEKLFF. Written as DNA, the CDR3 is TGCGCCAGCAGGGAATCGACGAGGAGAGATGAAAAACTGTTTTTT.

The rearrangement links TRBV5-1 to TRBJ2-1, with 8 bases lining up with TRBD2. Germline-derived CDR1 and CDR2 are SGHRS and YFSETQ. The CDR3 has 16 amino acids. J was trimmed by 8 bases and V by 3 bases; bases with no gene match: 13. CDR3: CASSYGSGGIVDEQFF. The CDR3 DNA reads TGCGCCAGCAGCTACGGAAGCGGGGGCATTGTTGATGAGCAGTTCTTC.

This rearrangement joins TRBV5-1 to TRBJ1-2; TRBD1 aligns across 12 bases. From germline, CDR1 is SGHRS and CDR2 YFSETQ. This CDR3 is built from 14 residues. The J segment lost 8 bases and the V segment lost 4 bases, leaving 6 bases of the junction unmatched. The CDR3: CASSTGQGAGGYTF. Written as DNA, the CDR3 is TGCGCCAGCAGCACGGGACAGGGGGCCGGGGGCTACACCTTC.